This TCR beta chain was identified in a study of blood T cells in healthy people across ages. A second about 7 to 11 cycle PCR used barcoded and J-beta primers. TCRdb itself ran the 5' RACE reads through MiXCR, one entry per CDR3 protein. The sample has roughly 730,000 distinct CDR3 sequences, approximately 53% seen once. Trimming pared 2 bases from V and 3 bases from J, leaving 16 bases between. Germline-derived CDR1 and CDR2 are SGHTA and FQGTGA. The length of the CDR3 is 16 residues. The sequenced material came from blood. This clonotype was sampled from a man between 40 and 49 years old in good health. The chain has TRBV7-3 and TRBJ1-2; D remains unclear. The CDR3 DNA reads as TGTGCCAGCAGCTTAGAGATTCTGGTGCGGGACTATGGCTACACCTTC. Translated, it gives CASSLEILVRDYGYTF.